The sequence of this T cell receptor beta chain was determined in a study of shared clonotypes between healthy human individuals. The V end lost 2 bases, the J end lost 8 bases, and 21 bases lay between the germline ends. The germline gives CDR1 MDHEN, CDR2 SYDVKM. This CDR3 has 16 residues. With respect to this clone: Antigen unknown.

General observations from the study: Rarefaction showed that sequencing of sorted subsets was incomplete (despite large depth).

Produced via immunoSEQ multiplex PCR; TCRdb's table is partial and in-frame only. The sample gives more than 850,000 clones, 75% to 85% of which show up once; about 0.52% is in the top ten. The TCR was taken from a man aged 18 to 35 in good health. Some clones in this sample may be carry-over from other donors' samples. The V and J genes are TRBV28 and TRBJ1-1, with D maybe TRBD1 (6 bases). Sequenced input: memory CD4+ T cells from PBMCs. Described subset: CD45RA-negative fraction. The CDR3 coding sequence is TGTGCCAGCAGTTTACTTCGGAGGGGGGCGCAGGGGGAAGCTTTCTTT. Its translation: CASSLLRRGAQGEAFF.